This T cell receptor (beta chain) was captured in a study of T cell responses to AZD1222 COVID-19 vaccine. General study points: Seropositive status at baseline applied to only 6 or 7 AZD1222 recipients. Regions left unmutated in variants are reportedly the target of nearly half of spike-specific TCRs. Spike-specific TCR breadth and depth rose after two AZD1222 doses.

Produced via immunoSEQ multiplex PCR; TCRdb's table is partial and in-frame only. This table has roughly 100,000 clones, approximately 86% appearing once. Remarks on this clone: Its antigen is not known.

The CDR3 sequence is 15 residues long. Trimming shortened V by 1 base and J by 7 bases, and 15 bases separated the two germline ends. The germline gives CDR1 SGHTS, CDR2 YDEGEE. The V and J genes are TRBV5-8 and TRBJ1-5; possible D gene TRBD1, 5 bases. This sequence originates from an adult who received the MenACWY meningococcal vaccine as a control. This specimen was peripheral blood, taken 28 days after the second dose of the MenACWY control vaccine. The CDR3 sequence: CASSLKGIAKQPQHF. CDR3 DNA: TGTGCCAGCAGCTTGAAGGGGATCGCTAAGCAGCCCCAGCATTTT. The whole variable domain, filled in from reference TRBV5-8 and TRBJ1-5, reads EAGVTQSPTHLIKTRGQQATLRCSPISGHTSVYWYQQALGLGLQFLLWYDEGEERNRGNFPPRFSGRQFPNYSSELNVNALELEDSALYLCASSLKGIAKQPQHFGDGTRLSIL.